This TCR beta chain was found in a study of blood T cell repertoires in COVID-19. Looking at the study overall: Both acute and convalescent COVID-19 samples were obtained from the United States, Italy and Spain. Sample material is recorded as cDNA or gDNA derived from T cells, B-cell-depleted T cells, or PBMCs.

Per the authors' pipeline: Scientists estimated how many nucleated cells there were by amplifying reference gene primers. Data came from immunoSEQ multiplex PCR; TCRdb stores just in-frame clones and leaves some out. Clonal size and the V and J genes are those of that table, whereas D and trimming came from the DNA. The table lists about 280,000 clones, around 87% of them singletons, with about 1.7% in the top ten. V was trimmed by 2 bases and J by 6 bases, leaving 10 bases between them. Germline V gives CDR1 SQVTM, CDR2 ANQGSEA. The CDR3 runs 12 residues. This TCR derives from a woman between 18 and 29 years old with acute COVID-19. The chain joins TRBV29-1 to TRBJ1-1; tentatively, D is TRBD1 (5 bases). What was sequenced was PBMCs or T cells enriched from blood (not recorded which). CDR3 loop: CSVEQGASEAFF. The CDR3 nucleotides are TGCAGCGTTGAACAGGGTGCTTCTGAAGCTTTCTTT.